The TCR beta chain under discussion was sequenced for a study of blood T cell repertoires in COVID-19. This CDR3 has 15 amino acids. Germline CDR1 is SGHTS and CDR2 is YDEGEE. Trimming removed 1 base from V and 3 bases from J; junction bases left unmatched: 3. Original handling: Amplifying reference gene primers gave estimates of nucleated cell counts. The method was immunoSEQ multiplex PCR; TCRdb's version includes in-frame clones alone and lacks a portion of them. The D gene and trimming were derived from the DNA, and the V and J assignments and clone size from that table. The sample lists about 370,000 clones; around nine tenths were seen once.

The receptor was isolated from a woman aged 30 to 39 who had recovered from COVID-19. The sequencing sample was made of PBMCs or T cells enriched from blood (not recorded which). J is TRBJ1-4 and V is TRBV5-8; 7 bases are shared with TRBD1. DNA of the CDR3: TGTGCCAGCAGCTTGAGGGACAGAGCTAATGAAAAACTGTTTTTT. Amino acids: CASSLRDRANEKLFF.